Below are 22 T cell receptor beta chains sequenced from a single sample in a study of beta chain features in type 1 diabetes. Study findings and constraints: TCRB CDR3s were moderately but significantly shorter in Type 1 diabetes patients in all four CD4+ subsets.

The whole isolated RNA underwent reverse transcription, so sequencing captured expressed TCRB transcripts. Measured with immunoSEQ multiplex PCR; TCRdb has only the in-frame clones, and not every one. The sample has 100,000 to 150,000 clones, roughly 10% seen once. The antigens these receptors bind are not known. The sample was central memory CD4+ T cells from blood. These receptors came from a man aged 25-40 years with type 1 diabetes.

This clone was detected many times. Other DNA sequences in the sample encode the same CDR3. The rearrangement uses TRBV7-9 and TRBJ1-5, with 8 positions matching TRBD1. Germline V CDR1 and CDR2: SEHNR, FQNEAQ (reference sequence). The CDR3 totals 13 residues. The V segment lost 5 bases and the J segment 5 bases; nucleotides outside the gene matches: 2. The DNA for the CDR3 is TGTGCCAGCAGCACACAGGGGGATCAGCCCCAGCATTTT. It is translated as CASSTQGDQPQHF.

This clone has only a few counts. The sample has other DNA sequences that encode this CDR3 too. The chain links TRBV9 to TRBJ2-3; D unresolved. V shed 0 bases and J shed 4 bases, with 6 bases lying between them. The germline CDR1 and CDR2 sequences are SGDLS and YYNGEE. The CDR3 length is 13 residues. The CDR3 region is CASSVELADTQYF. CDR3 in DNA: TGTGCCAGCAGCGTAGAACTGGCAGATACGCAGTATTTT. The full variable domain, rest sourced from reference TRBV9 and TRBJ2-3, is DSGVTQTPKHLITATGQRVTLRCSPRSGDLSVYWYQQSLDQGLQFLIQYYNGEERAKGNILERFSAQQFPDLHSELNLSSLELGDSALYFCASSVELADTQYFGPGTRLTVL.

This clone came up a few times. The chain couples TRBV7-2 to TRBJ2-7; 10 bases fit TRBD1. This CDR3 has 15 amino acids. Germline V gene data show CDR1 as SGHTA and CDR2 as FQGNSA. The ends lost 5 bases at V and 3 bases at J; junction bases unmatched: 7. CDR3 DNA sequence: TGTGCCAGCAGCGGGGGCGGGACAGGGGTCTACGAGCAGTACTTC. Translating it yields CASSGGGTGVYEQYF. The variable domain in full, with the rest retrieved from reference TRBV7-2 and TRBJ2-7, is GAGVSQSPSNKVTEKGKDVELRCDPISGHTALYWYRQSLGQGLEFLIYFQGNSAPDKSGLPSDRFSAERTGGSVSTLTIQRTQQEDSAVYLCASSGGGTGVYEQYFGPGTRLTVT.

The chain recombines TRBV5-1 with TRBJ2-2; D is possibly TRBD1 (6 bases). Germline lookup yields CDR1 SGHRS and CDR2 YFSETQ. There are 15 residues in the CDR3. Trimming removed 3 bases from V and 10 bases from J, with 19 bases in between. This CDR3 reads CASSSGQGSAEELFF. In nucleotides, the CDR3 is TGCGCCAGCAGCTCGGGACAAGGGTCTGCCGAGGAGCTGTTTTTT.

This chain uses TRBV5-6 with TRBJ2-1; D may be TRBD2 (5 bases). The CDR3 covers 15 residues. The V end lost 3 bases, the J end lost 5 bases, and 15 bases lay between the germline ends. Germline V CDR1 and CDR2: SGHDT, YYEEEE. CDR3 protein: CASSWGDPDHNEQFF. CDR3 DNA: TGTGCCAGCAGCTGGGGAGACCCCGACCACAATGAGCAGTTCTTC.

The rearrangement joins TRBV18 to TRBJ1-3, with 8 bases that match TRBD1. Germline loops: CDR1 KGHSH, CDR2 LQKENI. The CDR3 contains 15 residues. J was trimmed by 2 bases and V by 5 bases; bases with no gene match: 5. CDR3 amino acids: CASSWDRSAGNTIYF. CDR3 nucleotides: TGTGCCAGCTCATGGGACAGGTCAGCTGGAAACACCATATATTTT.

This chain uses TRBV19 with TRBJ2-3, with D perhaps matching TRBD1 (6 bases). V was trimmed by 8 bases and J by 2 bases, leaving 11 bases between them. This CDR3 has 13 residues. Germline V gene lookup returns CDR1 LNHDA and CDR2 SQIVND (reference sequence). For the CDR3, the DNA is TGTGCCAGTGGACAGAAGAACACAGATACGCAGTATTTT. Its protein product is CASGQKNTDTQYF.

CDR3 loop: CASSAQGTEAFF. DNA of the CDR3: TGTGCCAGCTCCGCTCAGGGCACTGAAGCTTTCTTT. The V call is TRBV28, the J call TRBJ1-1; D might be TRBD1 (5 bases). Trimming stripped 8 bases from V and 4 bases from J, with 11 bases between. The CDR3 has 12 amino acids. Germline lookup yields CDR1 MDHEN and CDR2 SYDVKM.

V is TRBV11-2 and J is TRBJ1-3; unclear D gene. The CDR3 loop spans 13 amino acids. CDR1 is SGHAT and CDR2 is FQNNGV in the germline V gene. The V gene lost 4 bases and the J gene lost 0 bases, with 4 bases spanning the gap. This chain's CDR3 is CASSSGSGNTIYF. CDR3 coding DNA: TGTGCCAGCAGCTCAGGCTCTGGAAACACCATATATTTT.

This chain links TRBV29-1 with TRBJ1-1; D not resolved. This CDR3 is 14 amino acids long. V lost 3 bases to trimming and J lost 10 bases, with 21 bases between them. Germline CDR1 SQVTM, CDR2 ANQGSEA. DNA of the CDR3: TGCAGCGTTGATGCAAGGAGGCACATTTCGGGAGCTTTCTTT. Translating it yields CSVDARRHISGAFF.

V gene TRBV10-3 combines with J gene TRBJ2-1; D is possibly TRBD2 (5 bases). The CDR3 totals 14 residues. Trimming stripped 5 bases from V and 3 bases from J, with 11 bases between. Germline V lookup: CDR1 ENHRY, CDR2 SYGVKD. The CDR3: CAISYSAVYNEQFF. The CDR3 region has the DNA TGTGCCATCAGTTATAGCGCGGTCTACAATGAGCAGTTCTTC.

This clone turned up a few times. The genes are TRBV7-2 and TRBJ1-2; 7 bases map to TRBD1. Trimming took 4 bases from V and 4 from J; bases not matched to a gene: 6. In germline, CDR1 is SGHTA, CDR2 FQGNSA. The CDR3 is made up of 14 amino acids. The CDR3 reads CASSSNRGGYGYTF. In DNA form, the CDR3 reads TGTGCCAGCAGCTCAAACAGGGGAGGCTATGGCTACACCTTC.

The V and J genes are TRBV7-3 and TRBJ1-6; 12 positions match TRBD1. The V segment lost 5 bases and the J segment 7 bases; nucleotides outside the gene matches: 9. Germline CDR1 SGHTA, CDR2 FQGTGA. The CDR3 is made up of 17 amino acids. The CDR3 bases are TGTGCCAGCAGCGAACTGGGACAGGGGGCTATAAATTCACCCCTCCACTTT. Translating it yields CASSELGQGAINSPLHF.

Written as DNA, the CDR3 is TGTGCCAGCAGTTCGGGACTAGCGGGGCGTGAGCAGTACTTC. It specifies CASSSGLAGREQYF. This chain connects TRBV28 to TRBJ2-7, with 13 nucleotides matching TRBD2. The CDR3 length is 14 residues. J lost 7 bases, V lost 4 bases, and 4 bases had no gene match. CDR1 is MDHEN and CDR2 is SYDVKM in the germline V gene.

This clone was observed a handful of times. This chain connects TRBV27 to TRBJ2-3; 13 bases are a match to TRBD2. CDR1 MNHEY and CDR2 SMNVEV come from the germline V gene (reference sequence). This CDR3 has 17 amino acids. V lost 7 bases to trimming and J lost 5 bases; unmatched junction nucleotides: 12. Here the CDR3 reads CASKRTSGGVVGDTQYF. The CDR3 DNA reads as TGTGCCAGCAAGAGGACTAGCGGGGGAGTGGTTGGAGATACGCAGTATTTT.

Remarks on this clone: The same CDR3 arises from other DNA sequences in this sample as well. The gene calls are TRBV19 and TRBJ1-1; tentatively, D is TRBD1 (5 bases). Deletions cut 6 bases from V and 1 base from J, with 9 bases between. CDR1 and CDR2 (germline): LNHDA, SQIVND (reference sequence). The length of the CDR3 is 13 residues. CDR3 DNA sequence: TGTGCCAGTAGCACGACAGCGAACACTGAAGCTTTCTTT. As protein: CASSTTANTEAFF.

The table lists this clone with a few counts. V usage is TRBV28 and J usage is TRBJ1-2, with 8 positions matching TRBD1. This CDR3 comprises 15 residues. J gave up 2 bases and V 6 bases, and 8 bases lay outside the gene matches. The germline CDR1 and CDR2 sequences are MDHEN and SYDVKM. CDR3 DNA sequence: TGTGCCAGCAGCGGAACCGGGACAGGCAACTATGGCTACACCTTC. Encoded protein: CASSGTGTGNYGYTF.

This clone was seen repeatedly, ten times or more. Other nucleotide sequences in the sample specify the same CDR3. The chain joins TRBV19 to TRBJ1-1; D is perhaps TRBD1 (5 bases). Trimming left V 2 bases short and J 3 bases short, with 7 bases between. The CDR3 has 13 residues. Germline lookup yields CDR1 LNHDA and CDR2 SQIVND (reference sequence). CDR3 DNA: TGTGCCAGTAGTATAAAAGGGGACACTGAAGCTTTCTTT. This sequence encodes CASSIKGDTEAFF.

A word on this clone: The junction shows a germline mismatch at one end, possibly a read error. This sequence joins TRBV7-9 and TRBJ2-1, with D perhaps matching TRBD2 (6 bases). The CDR3 has 16 amino acids. CDR1 is SEHNR and CDR2 is FQNEAQ in the germline V gene (reference sequence). The CDR3 DNA is TGTGCCAGCAGCCGATCCCGGGACTCGGGCTACAATGGGCAGTTCTTC. Translated: CASSRSRDSGYNGQFF.

The gene calls are TRBV7-3 and TRBJ2-3, with TRBD2 matching 12 bases. The CDR3 totals 15 residues. The ends lost 5 bases at V and 4 bases at J; junction bases unmatched: 4. Germline V gene data show CDR1 as SGHTA and CDR2 as FQGTGA. CDR3 nucleotides: TGTGCCAGCAGCCCTAGCGGGGGGGCCTCAGATACGCAGTATTTT. Amino acids: CASSPSGGASDTQYF.

This clone was recorded a few times. The chain carries TRBV29-1 and TRBJ2-7, with TRBD1 matching 9 bases. Trimming cost V 6 bases and J 4 bases; bases outside gene matches: 10. The CDR3 has 14 amino acids. Germline V gene lookup returns CDR1 SQVTM and CDR2 ANQGSEA. CDR3 protein: CSVAWDRDRYEQYF. The CDR3, as DNA: TGCAGCGTCGCTTGGGACAGGGATAGGTACGAGCAGTACTTC.

The gene calls are TRBV5-1 and TRBJ1-1; D is unclear. Germline assignment: CDR1 SGHRS and CDR2 YFSETQ. Trimming shortened V by 2 bases and J by 0 bases, and 8 bases separated the two germline ends. The CDR3 has 14 residues. The CDR3 loop is CASSFQRMNTEAFF. Written as DNA, the CDR3 is TGCGCCAGCAGCTTTCAGCGGATGAACACTGAAGCTTTCTTT.